This T cell receptor (beta chain) was sequenced for a study of shared clonotypes between healthy human individuals. Study-wide points: Investigators collected only blood, and repertoires in tissues likely differ.

CDR3 length: 12 residues. The germline V gene encodes CDR1 SQVTM and CDR2 ANQGSEA. Trimming removed 5 bases at V and 0 bases at J, with 7 bases between. CD4+ cells underwent separation, giving CD45RA+ naive and CD45RA-negative memory subsets. As regards this clone: The antigen remains undetermined.

Method: immunoSEQ multiplex PCR; TCRdb's copy keeps in-frame clones and lacks some. The sample comprises 2,500,000 or so clones, 93% of which are singletons, and about 0.39% rests with the top ten. This receptor was identified in a young man in good health. Some clones in this sample may be carry-over from other donors' samples. The V call is TRBV29-1, the J call TRBJ1-1; D call uncertain. Sequenced input: naive CD4+ T cells from PBMCs. Subset reported: CD45RA+ positively selected. The CDR3 DNA follows: TGCAGCGTTACTAAACTGAACACTGAAGCTTTCTTT. It yields the protein CSVTKLNTEAFF.